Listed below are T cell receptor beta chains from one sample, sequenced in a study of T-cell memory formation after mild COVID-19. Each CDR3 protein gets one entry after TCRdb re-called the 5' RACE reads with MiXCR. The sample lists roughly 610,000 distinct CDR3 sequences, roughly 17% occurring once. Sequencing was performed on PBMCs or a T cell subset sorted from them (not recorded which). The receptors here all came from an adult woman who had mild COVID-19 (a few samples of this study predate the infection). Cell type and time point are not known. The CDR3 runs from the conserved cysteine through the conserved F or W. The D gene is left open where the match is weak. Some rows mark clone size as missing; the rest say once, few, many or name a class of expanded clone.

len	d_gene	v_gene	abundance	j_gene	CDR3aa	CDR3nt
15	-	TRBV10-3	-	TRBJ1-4	CAISESGGTNEKLFF	TGTGCCATCAGTGAGTCGGGGGGAACTAATGAAAAACTGTTTTTT
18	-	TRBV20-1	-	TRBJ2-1	CSARDPFSGSSSYNEQFF	TGCAGTGCTAGAGATCCTTTCAGCGGTTCTAGCTCCTACAATGAGCAGTTCTTC
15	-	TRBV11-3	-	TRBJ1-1	CASSRSAQGNTEAFF	TGTGCCAGCAGCCGTAGTGCCCAGGGGAACACTGAAGCTTTCTTT
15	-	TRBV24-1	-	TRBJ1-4	CATRDLTGPAVKGGF	TGTGCCACCAGGGACCTGACCGGACCGGCCGTAAAGGGGGGATTT
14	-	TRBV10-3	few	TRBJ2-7	CAISDNAGSYEQYF	TGTGCCATCAGTGATAATGCGGGGTCCTACGAGCAGTACTTC
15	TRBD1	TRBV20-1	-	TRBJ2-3	CSARVNRGRLDTQYF	TGCAGTGCTAGAGTCAACAGGGGGCGGTTAGATACGCAGTATTTT
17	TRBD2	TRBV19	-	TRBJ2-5	CASTSVLSGGARETQYF	TGTGCCAGTACCTCCGTCCTCAGCGGGGGGGCCCGGGAGACCCAGTACTTC
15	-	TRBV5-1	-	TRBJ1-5	CASSWRGAANQPQHF	TGCGCCAGCAGTTGGCGGGGGGCGGCCAATCAGCCCCAGCATTTT
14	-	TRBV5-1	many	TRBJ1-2	CASSLVGGNYGYTF	TGTGCCAGCAGCTTGGTTGGAGGGAACTATGGCTACACCTTC
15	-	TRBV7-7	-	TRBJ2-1	CASSLTVTSYNEQFF	TGTGCCAGCAGCCTGACTGTCACGTCCTACAATGAGCAGTTCTTC
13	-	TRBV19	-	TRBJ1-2	CASSPPTNYGYTF	TGTGCCAGTAGTCCCCCAACTAACTATGGCTACACCTTC
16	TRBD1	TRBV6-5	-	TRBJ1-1	CASSKRQGTLNTEAFF	TGTGCCAGCAGTAAGAGACAGGGGACATTGAACACTGAAGCTTTCTTT
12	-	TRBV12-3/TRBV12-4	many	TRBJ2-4	CASSLQPGPQYF	TGTGCCAGCAGTTTACAGCCCGGACCTCAGTACTTC
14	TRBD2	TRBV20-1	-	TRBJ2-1	CSAPGLAGADEQFF	TGCAGTGCCCCGGGGCTAGCGGGAGCTGATGAGCAGTTCTTC
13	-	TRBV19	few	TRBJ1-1	CASSIRRDTEAFF	TGTGCCAGTAGTATCAGGAGGGACACTGAAGCTTTCTTT
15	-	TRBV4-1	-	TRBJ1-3	CASSQPPWRGNTIYF	TGCGCCAGCAGCCAACCACCTTGGCGGGGAAACACCATATATTTT
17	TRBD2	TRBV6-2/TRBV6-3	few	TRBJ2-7	CASSSRSGGTTGYEQYF	TGTGCCAGCAGTTCAAGGAGCGGGGGGACTACAGGCTACGAGCAGTACTTC
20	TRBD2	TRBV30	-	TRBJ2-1	CAWSVGPGTSGRIINNEQFF	TGTGCCTGGAGTGTAGGACCCGGGACTAGCGGGAGGATCATTAACAATGAGCAGTTCTTC
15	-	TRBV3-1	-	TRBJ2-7	CASSQNTGTSYEQYF	TGTGCCAGCAGCCAAAACACAGGAACGTCCTACGAGCAGTACTTC
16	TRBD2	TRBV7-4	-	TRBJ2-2	CASSLALAGGSGELFF	TGTGCCAGCAGCTTAGCACTAGCGGGAGGCTCCGGGGAGCTGTTTTTT
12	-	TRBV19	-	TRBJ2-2	CASSIGTGELFF	TGTGCCAGTAGTATAGGGACCGGGGAGCTGTTTTTT
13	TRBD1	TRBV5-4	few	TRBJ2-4	CASSLGQGDIQYF	TGTGCCAGCAGCCTCGGACAGGGTGACATTCAGTACTTC
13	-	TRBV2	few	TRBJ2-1	CASSVNLRNEQFF	TGTGCCAGCAGTGTCAATCTTAGAAATGAGCAGTTCTTC
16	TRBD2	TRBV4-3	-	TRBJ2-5	CASSQGTSGAKETQYF	TGCGCCAGCAGCCAAGGGACTAGCGGAGCAAAAGAGACCCAGTACTTC
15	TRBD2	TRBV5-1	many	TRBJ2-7	CASSFEREAWYEQYF	TGCGCCAGCAGCTTCGAGCGGGAGGCGTGGTACGAGCAGTACTTC
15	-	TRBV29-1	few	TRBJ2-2	CSVSWWGADTGELFF	TGCAGCGTATCCTGGTGGGGTGCGGACACCGGGGAGCTGTTTTTT
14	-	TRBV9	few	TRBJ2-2	CASSVAVNTGELFF	TGTGCCAGCAGCGTGGCCGTTAACACCGGGGAGCTGTTTTTT
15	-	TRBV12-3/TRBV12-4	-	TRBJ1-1	CASVADRNMNTEAFF	TGTGCCAGCGTCGCTGACAGGAATATGAACACTGAAGCTTTCTTT
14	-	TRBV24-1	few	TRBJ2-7	CATSDTRRSYEQYF	TGTGCCACCAGTGATACCAGACGCTCCTACGAGCAGTACTTC
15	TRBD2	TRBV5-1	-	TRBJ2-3	CASSLWRGATDTQYF	TGCGCCAGCAGCTTGTGGCGGGGGGCTACAGATACGCAGTATTTT
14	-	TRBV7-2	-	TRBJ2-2	CASLGPGNTGELFF	TGTGCCAGCCTCGGGCCTGGGAACACCGGGGAGCTGTTTTTT
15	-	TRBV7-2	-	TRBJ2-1	CASSLAVGTYNEQFF	TGTGCCAGCAGCTTAGCCGTCGGGACCTACAATGAGCAGTTCTTC
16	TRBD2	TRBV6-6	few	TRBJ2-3	CASTPSGRISTDTQYF	TGTGCCAGCACTCCAAGCGGGAGAATCAGCACAGATACGCAGTATTTT
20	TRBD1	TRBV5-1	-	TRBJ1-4	CASSQYKTSQGARTNEKLFF	TGCGCCAGCAGCCAATACAAGACCTCACAGGGGGCTAGAACTAATGAAAAACTGTTTTTT
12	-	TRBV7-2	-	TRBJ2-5	CASSPGSRTQYF	TGTGCCAGCAGCCCCGGGAGTCGGACCCAGTACTTC
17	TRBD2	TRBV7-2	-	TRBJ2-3	CASSLGTSGSGADTQYF	TGTGCCAGCAGCCTCGGGACTAGCGGGAGCGGGGCAGATACGCAGTATTTT
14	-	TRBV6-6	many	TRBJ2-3	CATRLSLSTDTQYF	TGTGCCACCAGACTATCCTTAAGCACAGATACGCAGTATTTT
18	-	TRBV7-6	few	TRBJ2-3	CASSRTPGLLGGTDTQYF	TGTGCCAGCAGCAGAACCCCAGGGCTATTAGGGGGCACAGATACGCAGTATTTT
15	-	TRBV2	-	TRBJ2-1	CASSEHGSSYNEQFF	TGTGCCAGCAGTGAACATGGGAGCTCCTACAATGAGCAGTTCTTC
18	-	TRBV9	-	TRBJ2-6	CASSGKASTASGANVLTF	TGTGCCAGCAGCGGAAAAGCCTCCACAGCCTCTGGGGCCAACGTCCTGACTTTC
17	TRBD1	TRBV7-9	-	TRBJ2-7	CSSSQGGPGTGSYEQYF	TGTTCCAGCAGCCAAGGAGGCCCCGGGACAGGGAGCTACGAGCAGTACTTC
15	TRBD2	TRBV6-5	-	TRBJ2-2	CASNPLSGAGGELFF	TGTGCCAGCAACCCCCTTAGCGGGGCGGGGGGGGAGCTGTTTTTT
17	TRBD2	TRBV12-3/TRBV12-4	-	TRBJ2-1	CASSFPEAGASYNEQFF	TGTGCCAGCAGCTTCCCGGAAGCGGGAGCTTCCTACAATGAGCAGTTCTTC
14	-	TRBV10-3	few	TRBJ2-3	CAIRRDLSTDTQYF	TGTGCCATCCGGCGGGACTTGAGCACAGATACGCAGTATTTT
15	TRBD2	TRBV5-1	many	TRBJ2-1	CASSLTSGTHNEQFF	TGCGCCAGCAGCCTGACTAGCGGGACCCACAATGAGCAGTTCTTC
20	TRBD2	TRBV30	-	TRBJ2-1	CAWRKERRLAGPLGYNEQFF	TGTGCCTGGAGAAAGGAAAGGAGGCTAGCGGGACCTCTTGGATACAATGAGCAGTTCTTC